What follows are 27 T cell receptor beta chains derived from one specimen sequenced in a study of blood T cell repertoires in COVID-19. TCRdb's copy holds only in-frame clones and misses some; the assay was immunoSEQ multiplex PCR. Among hundreds of thousands of clones listed, under 90% were seen once. Sequencing was done on a sample of PBMCs or T cells enriched from blood (not recorded which). These receptors came from a man younger than 40 who had recovered from COVID-19.

This clone was counted between two and nine times. The chain has TRBV29-1 and TRBJ2-2; D is ambiguous. The length of the CDR3 is 13 residues. Germline assignment: CDR1 SQVTM and CDR2 ANQGSEA. Trimming removed 3 bases at V and 1 base at J, with 6 bases between. CDR3 sequence: CSVDSGNTGELFF. CDR3 nucleotide sequence: TGCAGCGTTGATAGTGGGAACACCGGGGAGCTGTTTTTT.

J is TRBJ1-2 and V is TRBV21-1; TRBD1, the D gene given by the table, was not confirmed from the DNA. TRBV21-1 represents a pseudogene. The CDR3 sequence is 15 residues long. CDR3 loop: CASSPRQGPTMSYTF. The CDR3 DNA follows: TGTGCCAGCAGCCCTCGACAGGGACCTACTATGAGCTACACCTTC.

This chain connects TRBV5-4 to TRBJ2-4; D may be TRBD1 (9 bases). The CDR3 length is 18 residues. Germline V lookup: CDR1 SGHNT, CDR2 YYREEE (reference sequence). Trimming cost V 4 bases and J 0 bases, with 20 bases left between them. The CDR3 reads CASSVAGGQGRAKNIQYF. The CDR3 DNA reads TGTGCCAGCAGCGTGGCGGGGGGACAGGGAAGAGCCAAAAACATTCAGTACTTC.

This chain uses TRBV6-2 or TRBV6-3 with TRBJ2-5; TRBD2 might be the D (5 bases). The CDR3 length is 20 residues. The germline V gene encodes CDR1 MNHEY and CDR2 SVGEGT. V shed 2 bases and J shed 5 bases, with 30 bases lying between them. The CDR3 DNA reads as TGTGCCAGCAGTTACAGCGGTCGAGCGAAGGACTTAGCCTTAAGGGAGACCCAGTACTTC. Encoded protein: CASSYSGRAKDLALRETQYF.

The chain links TRBV14 to TRBJ2-1; 10 nucleotides agree with TRBD2. The germline V gene has CDR1 SGHDN and CDR2 FVKESK. The ends lost 4 bases at V and 9 bases at J; junction bases unmatched: 12. The CDR3 length is 16 residues. The CDR3 nucleotides are TGTGCCAGCAGCCGGAGCGGGAGGGCCCTCGTTGGTGAGCAGTTCTTC. Amino acids: CASSRSGRALVGEQFF.

This clone was recorded a few times. This chain uses TRBV4-1 with TRBJ2-3; 7 bases align to TRBD1. From germline, CDR1 is MGHRA and CDR2 YSYEKL. The CDR3 loop spans 15 amino acids. Trimming at V came to 3 bases and at J to 2 bases, leaving 5 bases not matched to a gene. CDR3 bases: TGCGCCAGCAGCCAGACGGACAGGTCCACAGATACGCAGTATTTT. Protein sequence: CASSQTDRSTDTQYF.

The chain joins TRBV19 to TRBJ1-1; 7 nucleotides align to TRBD1. CDR1 and CDR2 (germline): LNHDA, SQIVND (reference sequence). J gave up 0 bases and V 6 bases, and 10 bases lay outside the gene matches. The length of the CDR3 is 16 residues. The CDR3 region is CASSPDRSYMNTEAFF. Written as DNA, the CDR3 is TGTGCCAGTAGCCCGGACAGGTCATACATGAACACTGAAGCTTTCTTT.

The rearrangement uses TRBV7-6 and TRBJ1-1, with D possibly being TRBD1 (5 bases). Germline values: CDR1 SGHVS, CDR2 FNYEAQ. Trimming removed 5 bases at V and 2 bases at J, with 9 bases between. This CDR3 has 13 residues. CDR3 coding DNA: TGTGCCAGCAGCACTCAGGGAAACACTGAAGCTTTCTTT. Protein sequence: CASSTQGNTEAFF. The full variable domain, rest sourced from reference TRBV7-6 and TRBJ1-1, is GAGVSQSPRYKVTKRGQDVALRCDPISGHVSLYWYRQALGQGPEFLTYFNYEAQQDKSGLPNDRFSAERPEGSISTLTIQRTEQRDSAMYRCASSTQGNTEAFFGQGTRLTVV.

This rearrangement joins TRBV4-2 to TRBJ1-5; D perhaps matches TRBD1 (5 bases). Trimming removed 5 bases at V and 7 bases at J, with 12 bases between. The CDR3 runs 13 residues. Germline-derived CDR1 and CDR2 are LGHNA and YNFKEQ. The CDR3 here is CASSAGSGQPQHF. The CDR3 DNA is TGTGCCAGCAGCGCAGGGTCCGGACAGCCCCAGCATTTT.

The gene calls are TRBV10-2 and TRBJ2-7; the match to TRBD2 covers 8 bases. With V trimmed by 5 bases and J by 5 bases, 11 bases remained unmatched. The germline V gene encodes CDR1 WSHSY and CDR2 SAAADI. The CDR3 spans 15 residues. In DNA, the CDR3 is TGCGCCAGCAGTTTACCCGCGGGGGGCCCCCACGAGCAGTACTTC. It encodes CASSLPAGGPHEQYF.

V usage is TRBV5-5 and J usage is TRBJ2-3, with TRBD1 as a possible D gene (6 bases). The CDR3 covers 15 residues. Trimming removed 0 bases from V and 2 bases from J, with 10 bases in between. Germline values: CDR1 SGHKS, CDR2 YYEKEE (reference sequence). CDR3 loop: CASSLAGHNTDTQYF. Written as DNA, the CDR3 is TGTGCCAGCAGCTTGGCGGGACATAACACAGATACGCAGTATTTT.

The chain couples TRBV28 to TRBJ1-2, with no clear D. Trimming took 10 bases from V and 8 from J, leaving 17 bases between them. In germline, CDR1 is MDHEN, CDR2 SYDVKM. The CDR3 is 12 amino acids. The CDR3 DNA reads as TGTGCCACCTCGATGATGACGGAGGGCTACACCTTC. It codes for CATSMMTEGYTF.

This clone was seen a handful of times. The chain recombines TRBV4-1 with TRBJ1-1, with D tentatively TRBD1 (5 bases). The ends were cut back, 2 bases at V and 0 bases at J, with 10 bases in the middle. This CDR3 contains 15 residues. CDR1 and CDR2 from the germline V gene are MGHRA and YSYEKL. CDR3 loop: CASSQSVGVNTEAFF. The CDR3 DNA sequence: TGCGCCAGCAGCCAAAGTGTAGGGGTGAACACTGAAGCTTTCTTT.

This clone was counted once. The chain carries TRBV28 and TRBJ1-1, with unresolved D. This CDR3 is built from 13 residues. Germline lookup yields CDR1 MDHEN and CDR2 SYDVKM. V was cut by 8 bases and J by 7 bases, with 17 bases left in between. In nucleotides, the CDR3 is TGTGCCAGCGGCCGTAGAGACGGAGGTGAAGCTTTCTTT. As protein: CASGRRDGGEAFF.

The rearrangement uses TRBV4-1 and TRBJ2-7; no clear D gene. V was cut by 1 base and J by 7 bases, with 20 bases left in between. The CDR3 loop spans 16 amino acids. CDR1 and CDR2 (germline): MGHRA, YSYEKL. The CDR3 reads CASSQGVGQFREEQYF. CDR3 DNA: TGCGCCAGCAGCCAAGGGGTGGGCCAGTTCCGTGAGGAGCAGTACTTC.

This clone was found a few times. The chain employs TRBV5-4 and TRBJ1-2, with 10 nucleotides matching TRBD1. With V trimmed by 4 bases and J by 7 bases, 10 bases remained unmatched. The CDR3 sequence is 15 residues long. CDR1 SGHNT and CDR2 YYREEE come from the germline V gene (reference sequence). Here the CDR3 reads CASSTGGDRGGGYTF. As DNA, the CDR3 is TGTGCCAGCAGCACCGGGGGGGACAGGGGTGGTGGCTACACCTTC. The full variable domain, completed using reference TRBV5-4 and TRBJ1-2, is ETGVTQSPTHLIKTRGQQVTLRCSSQSGHNTVSWYQQALGQGPQFIFQYYREEENGRGNFPPRFSGLQFPNYSSELNVNALELDDSALYLCASSTGGDRGGGYTFGSGTRLTVV.

The chain has TRBV5-1 and TRBJ2-1; TRBD2 might be the D (5 bases). Germline V CDR1 and CDR2: SGHRS, YFSETQ. The CDR3 extends over 13 amino acids. V lost 2 bases and J lost 5, with 8 bases in between. The CDR3 sequence: CASSFRGDNEQFF. The CDR3, as DNA: TGCGCCAGCAGCTTCCGGGGAGACAATGAGCAGTTCTTC.

About this clone itself: The sample has other DNA sequences that encode this CDR3 too. The rearrangement links TRBV7-9 to TRBJ2-5; D gene unclear. CDR1 and CDR2 (germline): SEHNR, FQNEAQ (reference sequence). The CDR3 totals 11 residues. V was trimmed by 5 bases and J by 1 base, leaving 2 bases between them. The CDR3 region is CASSLQETQYF. CDR3 DNA sequence: TGTGCCAGCAGCCTCCAAGAGACCCAGTACTTC. Full variable domain (rest looked up from reference TRBV7-9 and TRBJ2-5): DTGVSQNPRHKITKRGQNVTFRCDPISEHNRLYWYRQTLGQGPEFLTYFQNEAQLEKSRLLSDRFSAERPKGSFSTLEIQRTEQGDSAMYLCASSLQETQYFGPGTRLLVL.

The rearrangement uses TRBV5-1 and TRBJ2-6; D is possibly TRBD2 (6 bases). This CDR3 region has 16 residues. V lost 6 bases to trimming and J lost 0 bases, with 13 bases between them. Per germline, CDR1 SGHRS and CDR2 YFSETQ. This CDR3 reads CASTRDGSSGANVLTF. CDR3 DNA sequence: TGCGCCAGCACCCGGGACGGGAGCTCTGGGGCCAACGTCCTGACTTTC.

In this sample, this clone turned up a few times. The chain is built from TRBV25-1 and TRBJ2-2; 8 nucleotides line up with TRBD2. Trimming at V came to 5 bases and at J to 2 bases, leaving 7 bases not matched to a gene. The CDR3 consists of 16 residues. Germline V CDR1 and CDR2: MGHDK, SYGVNS. The CDR3: CASSRGGRHNTGELFF. The CDR3 bases are TGTGCCAGCAGTCGCGGGGGGCGTCATAACACCGGGGAGCTGTTTTTT.

The CDR3 region is CASSLISGGSIDTQYF. The DNA of the CDR3 is TGTGCCAGCAGTTTGATAAGCGGGGGTTCAATAGATACGCAGTATTTT. V and J are TRBV27 and TRBJ2-3; 8 bases are a match to TRBD2. This CDR3 spans 16 amino acids. Germline values: CDR1 MNHEY, CDR2 SMNVEV (reference sequence). V was pared by 3 bases and J by 5 bases, with 10 bases of the junction left unmatched.

Written as DNA, the CDR3 is TGTGCCAGTAGGGCCATAGCGGGGGGGAACACCGGGGAGCTGTTTTTT. The encoded protein is CASRAIAGGNTGELFF. The V gene is TRBV19, the J gene TRBJ2-2; 10 positions agree with TRBD2. This CDR3 is 16 amino acids long. Per germline, CDR1 LNHDA and CDR2 SQIVND (reference sequence). V gave up 6 bases and J gave up 1 base; unmatched junction bases: 5.

V gene TRBV2 combines with J gene TRBJ2-2, with D possibly TRBD2 on 5 matching bases. The CDR3 spans 15 residues. CDR1 and CDR2 (germline): SNHLY, FYNNEI. V lost 7 bases and J lost 6, with 18 bases in between. The CDR3 coding sequence is TGTGCCAGCACTCCGGCGGGCTATCCGCCCGGGGAGCTGTTTTTT. It codes for CASTPAGYPPGELFF.

The chain recombines TRBV6-1 with TRBJ1-2, with D maybe TRBD1 (5 bases). Trimming left V 3 bases short and J 3 bases short, with 17 bases between. CDR1 and CDR2 (germline): MNHNS, SASEGT. This CDR3 region has 16 residues. In DNA, the CDR3 is TGTGCCAGCAGTGAGGGGGGATCGCTTCGGTACTATGGCTACACCTTC. It is translated as CASSEGGSLRYYGYTF.

This clone was recorded only once. The genes are TRBV11-3 and TRBJ2-1; TRBD2 matches 9 bases. J lost 9 bases, V lost 4 bases, and 10 bases had no gene match. The CDR3 is made up of 15 amino acids. CDR1 is SGHNT and CDR2 is YENEEA in the germline V gene. The CDR3 is CASSSRLAAKGEQFF. The DNA for the CDR3 is TGTGCCAGCAGCTCACGACTAGCGGCCAAGGGTGAGCAGTTCTTC. Variable domain in full (rest from reference TRBV11-3 and TRBJ2-1): EAGVVQSPRYKIIEKKQPVAFWCNPISGHNTLYWYLQNLGQGPELLIRYENEEAVDDSQLPKDRFSAERLKGVDSTLKIQPAELGDSAVYLCASSSRLAAKGEQFFGPGTRLTVL.

The V and J genes are TRBV7-2 and TRBJ1-1; 12 bases are shared with TRBD1. Trimming at V came to 1 base and at J to 11 bases, leaving 8 bases not matched to a gene. The germline V gene has CDR1 SGHTA and CDR2 FQGNSA. CDR3 length: 15 amino acids. The CDR3 loop reads CASSLVLGQGATAFF. DNA for the CDR3: TGTGCCAGCAGCTTAGTATTGGGACAGGGGGCGACGGCTTTCTTT.

This rearrangement joins TRBV2 to TRBJ1-6; 7 nucleotides agree with TRBD1. The CDR3 covers 15 residues. Germline V gene data show CDR1 as SNHLY and CDR2 as FYNNEI. The V segment lost 3 bases and the J segment 5 bases; nucleotides outside the gene matches: 4. CDR3 in amino acids: CASSDGQADNSPLHF. The DNA of the CDR3 is TGTGCCAGCAGTGATGGACAGGCCGATAATTCACCCCTCCACTTT.